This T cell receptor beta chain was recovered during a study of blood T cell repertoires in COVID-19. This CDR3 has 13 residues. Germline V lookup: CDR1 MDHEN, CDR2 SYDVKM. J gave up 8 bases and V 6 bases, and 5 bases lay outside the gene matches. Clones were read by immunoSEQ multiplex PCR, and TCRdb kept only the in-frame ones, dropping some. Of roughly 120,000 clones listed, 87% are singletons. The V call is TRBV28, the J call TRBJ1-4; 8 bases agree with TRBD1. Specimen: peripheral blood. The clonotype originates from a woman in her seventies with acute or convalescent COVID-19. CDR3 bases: TGTGCCAGCAGAGTAACAGGGGGGGAAAAACTGTTTTTT. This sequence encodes CASRVTGGEKLFF.